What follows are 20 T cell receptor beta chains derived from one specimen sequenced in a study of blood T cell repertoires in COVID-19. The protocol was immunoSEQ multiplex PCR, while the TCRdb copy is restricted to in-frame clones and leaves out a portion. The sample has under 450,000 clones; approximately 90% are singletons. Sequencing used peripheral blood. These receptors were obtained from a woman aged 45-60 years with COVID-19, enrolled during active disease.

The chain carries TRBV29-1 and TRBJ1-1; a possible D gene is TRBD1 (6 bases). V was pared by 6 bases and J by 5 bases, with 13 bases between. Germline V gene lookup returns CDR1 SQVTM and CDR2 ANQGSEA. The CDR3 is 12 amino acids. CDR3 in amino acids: CSVEEGGTEAFF. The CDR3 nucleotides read TGCAGCGTCGAGGAGGGGGGGACTGAAGCTTTCTTT.

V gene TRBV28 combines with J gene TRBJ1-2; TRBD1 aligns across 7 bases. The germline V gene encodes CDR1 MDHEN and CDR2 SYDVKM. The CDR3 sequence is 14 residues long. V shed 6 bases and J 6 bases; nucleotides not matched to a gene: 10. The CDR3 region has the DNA TGTGCCAGCAGCAAATACAGGGGCGAGGATGGCTACACCTTC. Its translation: CASSKYRGEDGYTF.

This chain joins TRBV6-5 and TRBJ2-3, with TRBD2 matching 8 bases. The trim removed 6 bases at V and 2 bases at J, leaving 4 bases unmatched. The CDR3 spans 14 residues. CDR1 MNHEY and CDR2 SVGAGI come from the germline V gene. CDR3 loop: CASSERGNTDTQYF. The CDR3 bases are TGTGCCAGCAGCGAGCGGGGGAACACAGATACGCAGTATTTT.

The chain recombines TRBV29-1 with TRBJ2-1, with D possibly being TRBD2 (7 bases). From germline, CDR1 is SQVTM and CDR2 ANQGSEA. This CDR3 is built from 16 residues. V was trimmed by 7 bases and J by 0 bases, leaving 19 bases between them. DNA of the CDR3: TGCAGCGCCGCGAGGGGGGGGGTGAGCTCCTACAATGAGCAGTTCTTC. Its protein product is CSAARGGVSSYNEQFF.

The CDR3 DNA follows: TGCGCCAGCAGCTTGGGGCAGGGGGATGGCTACACCTTC. Translated: CASSLGQGDGYTF. The V and J genes are TRBV5-1 and TRBJ1-2, with TRBD1 identical over 7 bases. The V and J ends lost 0 bases and 6 bases, in that order; junction bases with no gene match: 2. From germline, CDR1 is SGHRS and CDR2 YFSETQ. CDR3 length: 13 amino acids.

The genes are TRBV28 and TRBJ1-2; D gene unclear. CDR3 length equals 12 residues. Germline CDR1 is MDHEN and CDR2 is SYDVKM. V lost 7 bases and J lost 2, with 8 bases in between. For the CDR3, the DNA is TGTGCCAGCACTTCAGGCAACTATGGCTACACCTTC. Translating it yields CASTSGNYGYTF.

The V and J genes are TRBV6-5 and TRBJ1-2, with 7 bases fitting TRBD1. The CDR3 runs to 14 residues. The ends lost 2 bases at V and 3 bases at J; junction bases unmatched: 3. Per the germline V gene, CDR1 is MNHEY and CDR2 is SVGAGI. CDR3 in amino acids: CASSYTGTDYGYTF. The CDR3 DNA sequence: TGTGCCAGCAGTTACACCGGGACAGACTATGGCTACACCTTC.

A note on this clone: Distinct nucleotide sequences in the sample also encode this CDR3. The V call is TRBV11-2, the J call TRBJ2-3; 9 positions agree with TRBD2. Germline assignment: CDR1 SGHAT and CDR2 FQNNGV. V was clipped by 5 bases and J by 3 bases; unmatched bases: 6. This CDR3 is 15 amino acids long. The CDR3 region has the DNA TGTGCCAGCAGCCCGCGAGCGGGGGGAACAGATACGCAGTATTTT. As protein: CASSPRAGGTDTQYF.

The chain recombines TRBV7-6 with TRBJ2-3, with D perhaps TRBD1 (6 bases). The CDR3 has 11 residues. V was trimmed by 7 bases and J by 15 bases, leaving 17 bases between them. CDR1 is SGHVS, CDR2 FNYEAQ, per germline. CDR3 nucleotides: TGTGCCAGCACCTCCAAGGGACAAAAATATTTT. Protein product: CASTSKGQKYF.

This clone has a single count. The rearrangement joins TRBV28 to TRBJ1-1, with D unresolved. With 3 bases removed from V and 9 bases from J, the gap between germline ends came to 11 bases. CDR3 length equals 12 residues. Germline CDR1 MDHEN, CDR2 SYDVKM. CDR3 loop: CASSFPRRQAFF. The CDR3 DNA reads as TGTGCCAGCAGTTTCCCGAGGAGACAAGCTTTCTTT. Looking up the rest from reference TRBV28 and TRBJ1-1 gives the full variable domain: DVKVTQSSRYLVKRTGEKVFLECVQDMDHENMFWYRQDPGLGLRLIYFSYDVKMKEKGDIPEGYSVSREKKERFSLILESASTNQTSMYLCASSFPRRQAFFGQGTRLTVV.

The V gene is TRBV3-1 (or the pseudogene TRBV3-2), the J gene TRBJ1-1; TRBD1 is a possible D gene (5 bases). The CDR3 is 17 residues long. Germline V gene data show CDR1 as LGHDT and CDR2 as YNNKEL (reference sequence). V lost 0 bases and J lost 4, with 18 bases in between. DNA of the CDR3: TGTGCCAGCAGCCAAGATGGAAACGTCGGGAGGGGCACTGAAGCTTTCTTT. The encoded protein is CASSQDGNVGRGTEAFF.

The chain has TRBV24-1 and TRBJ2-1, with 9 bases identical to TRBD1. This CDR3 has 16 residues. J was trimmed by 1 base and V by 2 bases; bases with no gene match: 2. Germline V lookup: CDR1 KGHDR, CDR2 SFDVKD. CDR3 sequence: CATSDSGQGSYNEQFF. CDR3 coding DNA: TGTGCCACCAGTGATTCGGGACAGGGATCCTACAATGAGCAGTTCTTC.

CDR3 coding DNA: TGCGCCAGCAGCTTGGAGGGCCAGGAGGATGGCTACACCTTC. As protein: CASSLEGQEDGYTF. V is TRBV5-1 and J is TRBJ1-2; D unclear. Germline V gene lookup returns CDR1 SGHRS and CDR2 YFSETQ. This CDR3 comprises 14 residues. V shed 0 bases and J shed 6 bases, with 12 bases lying between them.

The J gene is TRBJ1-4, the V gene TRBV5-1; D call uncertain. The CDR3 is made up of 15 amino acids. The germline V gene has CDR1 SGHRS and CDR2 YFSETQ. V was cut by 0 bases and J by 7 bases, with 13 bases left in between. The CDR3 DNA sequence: TGCGCCAGCAGCTTGGGTACGAGTTACGGTGAAAAACTGTTTTTT. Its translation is CASSLGTSYGEKLFF.

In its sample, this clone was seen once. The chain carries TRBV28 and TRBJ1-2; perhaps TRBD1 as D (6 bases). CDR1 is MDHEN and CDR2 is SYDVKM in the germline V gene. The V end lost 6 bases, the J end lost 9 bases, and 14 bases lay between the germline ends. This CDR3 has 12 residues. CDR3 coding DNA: TGTGCCAGCAGGACAGGAGAGTTGAGCTACACCTTC. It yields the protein CASRTGELSYTF.

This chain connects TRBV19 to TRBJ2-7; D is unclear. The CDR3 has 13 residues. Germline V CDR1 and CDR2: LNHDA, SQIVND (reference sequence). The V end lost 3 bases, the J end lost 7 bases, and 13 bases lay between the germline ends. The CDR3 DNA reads TGTGCCAGTAGTATGGGCACATTACGAGAGCAGTACTTC. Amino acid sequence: CASSMGTLREQYF.

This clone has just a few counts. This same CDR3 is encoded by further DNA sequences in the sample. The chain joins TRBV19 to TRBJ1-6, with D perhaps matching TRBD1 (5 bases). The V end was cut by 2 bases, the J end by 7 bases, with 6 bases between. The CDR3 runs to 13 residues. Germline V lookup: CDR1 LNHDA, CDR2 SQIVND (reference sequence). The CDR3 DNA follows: TGTGCCAGTAGTATAAGGGGAAATTCACCCCTCCACTTT. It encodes CASSIRGNSPLHF.

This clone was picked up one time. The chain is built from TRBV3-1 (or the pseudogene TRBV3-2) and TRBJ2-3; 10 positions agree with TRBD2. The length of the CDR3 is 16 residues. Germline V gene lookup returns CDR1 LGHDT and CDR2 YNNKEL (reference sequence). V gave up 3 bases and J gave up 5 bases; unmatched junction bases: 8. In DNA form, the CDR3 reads TGTGCCAGCAGCCAGCAGCGGGGGGGCAAACAAGATACGCAGTATTTT. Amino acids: CASSQQRGGKQDTQYF.

In DNA form, the CDR3 reads TGTGCCAGCAGTTACCCCGACAGGGATCTGGGAAACACTGAAGCTTTCTTT. It codes for CASSYPDRDLGNTEAFF. J is TRBJ1-1 and V is TRBV6-2 or TRBV6-3; TRBD1 agrees at 7 bases. The CDR3 is made up of 17 amino acids. Germline loops: CDR1 MNHEY, CDR2 SVGEGT. V was pared by 2 bases and J by 2 bases, with 11 bases of the junction left unmatched.

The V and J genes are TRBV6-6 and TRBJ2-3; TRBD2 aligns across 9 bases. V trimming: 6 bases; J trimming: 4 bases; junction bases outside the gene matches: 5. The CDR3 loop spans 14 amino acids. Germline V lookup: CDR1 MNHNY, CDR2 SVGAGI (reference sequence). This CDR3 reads CASRIAGAPDTQYF. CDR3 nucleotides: TGTGCCAGCAGAATAGCGGGGGCTCCAGATACGCAGTATTTT.